This entry describes one TCR beta chain. What it recognizes is unknown. TCRdb processed the reads anew with MiXCR; each CDR3 protein has one entry. The table has about 310,000 distinct CDR3 sequences, around 9.6% seen once. This entry belongs to a study of T cell repertoires in cytomegalovirus infection. The overall study: It can be stated that public TCR beta signatures indicated CMV infection as well as a matching HLA type. Study-wide findings and caveats: Summed frequency of shared TCR beta families picked out CMV carriers who also had the relevant HLA. In two of eight donors, the top clonotype was HLA-C-restricted CMV-specific.

The V segment lost 7 bases and the J segment 0 bases; nucleotides outside the gene matches: 9. CDR1 is SQVTM and CDR2 is ANQGSEA in the germline V gene. This CDR3 has 17 amino acids. The rearrangement links TRBV29-1 to TRBJ2-1; TRBD2 aligns across 13 bases. The TCR originated in a human donor in good health (CMV status not recorded). Some clones in this sample may be carry-over from other donors' samples. Specimen: PBMCs. The CDR3 region is CSATGLAGHSSYNEQFF. The CDR3 nucleotides are TGCAGCGCCACGGGACTAGCGGGGCACAGCTCCTACAATGAGCAGTTCTTC.